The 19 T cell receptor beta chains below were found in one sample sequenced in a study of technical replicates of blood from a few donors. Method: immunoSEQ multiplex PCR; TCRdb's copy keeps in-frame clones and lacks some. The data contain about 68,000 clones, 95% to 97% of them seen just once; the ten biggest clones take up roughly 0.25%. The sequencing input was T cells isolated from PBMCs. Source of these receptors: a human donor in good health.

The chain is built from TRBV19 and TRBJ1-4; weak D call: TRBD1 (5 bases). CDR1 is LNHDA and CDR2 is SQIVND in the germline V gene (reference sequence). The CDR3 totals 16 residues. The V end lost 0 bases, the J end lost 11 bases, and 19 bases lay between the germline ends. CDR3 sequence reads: CASSIDVWVQGGKLFF. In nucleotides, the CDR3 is TGTGCCAGTAGTATAGATGTATGGGTGCAGGGTGGGAAACTGTTTTTT.

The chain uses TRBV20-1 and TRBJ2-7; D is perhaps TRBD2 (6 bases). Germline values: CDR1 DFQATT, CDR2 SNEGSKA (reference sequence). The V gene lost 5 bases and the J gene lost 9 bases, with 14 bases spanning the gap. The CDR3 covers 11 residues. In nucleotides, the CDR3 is TGCAGTGCTTTTTTCTCCGGGGGGCAGTACTTC. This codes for CSAFFSGGQYF.

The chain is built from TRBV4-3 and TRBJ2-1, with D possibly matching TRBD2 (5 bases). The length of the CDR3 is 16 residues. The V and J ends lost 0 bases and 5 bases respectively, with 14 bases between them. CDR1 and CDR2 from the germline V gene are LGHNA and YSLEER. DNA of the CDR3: TGCGCCAGCAGCCAAGATGGGCCGGGGTTCCACAATGAGCAGTTCTTC. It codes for CASSQDGPGFHNEQFF.

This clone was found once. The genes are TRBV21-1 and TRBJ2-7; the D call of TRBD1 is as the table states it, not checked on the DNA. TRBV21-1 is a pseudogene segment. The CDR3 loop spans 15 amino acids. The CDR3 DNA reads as TGTGCCAGCAGCAAAGGGGTGAAGGGGGCGTACGAGCAGTACTTC. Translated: CASSKGVKGAYEQYF.

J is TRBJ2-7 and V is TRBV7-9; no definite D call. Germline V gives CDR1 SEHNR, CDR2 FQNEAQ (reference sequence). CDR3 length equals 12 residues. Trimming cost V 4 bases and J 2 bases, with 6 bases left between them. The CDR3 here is CASSSRTYEQYF. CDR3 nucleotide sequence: TGTGCCAGCAGCTCCCGTACCTACGAGCAGTACTTC.

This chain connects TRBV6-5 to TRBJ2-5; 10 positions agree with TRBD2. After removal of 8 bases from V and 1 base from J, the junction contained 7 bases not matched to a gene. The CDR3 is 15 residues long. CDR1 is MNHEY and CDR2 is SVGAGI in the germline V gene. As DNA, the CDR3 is TGTGCCAGCTCGACATGGACTAGCGGCCAAGAGACCCAGTACTTC. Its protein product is CASSTWTSGQETQYF.

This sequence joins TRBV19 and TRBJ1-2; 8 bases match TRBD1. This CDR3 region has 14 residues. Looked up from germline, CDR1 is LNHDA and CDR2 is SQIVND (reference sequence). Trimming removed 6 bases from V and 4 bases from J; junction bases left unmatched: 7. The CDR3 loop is CASRGTGGTYGYTF. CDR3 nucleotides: TGTGCCAGTAGAGGAACAGGGGGGACCTATGGCTACACCTTC.

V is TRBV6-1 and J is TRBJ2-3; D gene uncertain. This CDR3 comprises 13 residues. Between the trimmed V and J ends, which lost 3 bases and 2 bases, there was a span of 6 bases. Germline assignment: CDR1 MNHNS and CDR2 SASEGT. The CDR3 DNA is TGTGCCAGCAGTGAGAGATACACAGATACGCAGTATTTT. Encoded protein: CASSERYTDTQYF.

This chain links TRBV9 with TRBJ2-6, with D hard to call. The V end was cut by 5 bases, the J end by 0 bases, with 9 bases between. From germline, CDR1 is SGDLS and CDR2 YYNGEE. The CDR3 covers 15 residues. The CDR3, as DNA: TGTGCCAGCAGTGAACAGCCCTCTGGGGCCAACGTCCTGACTTTC. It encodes CASSEQPSGANVLTF.

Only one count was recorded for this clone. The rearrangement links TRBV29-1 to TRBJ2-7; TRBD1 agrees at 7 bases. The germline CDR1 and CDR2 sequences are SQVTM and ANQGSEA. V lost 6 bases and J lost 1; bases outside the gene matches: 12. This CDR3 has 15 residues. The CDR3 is CSVALRDSESYEQYF. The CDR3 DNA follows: TGCAGCGTGGCTCTCCGGGACAGTGAATCCTACGAGCAGTACTTC.

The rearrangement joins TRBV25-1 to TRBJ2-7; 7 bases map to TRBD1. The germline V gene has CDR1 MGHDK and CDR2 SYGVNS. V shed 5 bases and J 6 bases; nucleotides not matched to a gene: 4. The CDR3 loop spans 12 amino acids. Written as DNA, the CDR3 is TGTGCCAGCAGTACAGGGGTCGGCGAGCAGTACTTC. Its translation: CASSTGVGEQYF.

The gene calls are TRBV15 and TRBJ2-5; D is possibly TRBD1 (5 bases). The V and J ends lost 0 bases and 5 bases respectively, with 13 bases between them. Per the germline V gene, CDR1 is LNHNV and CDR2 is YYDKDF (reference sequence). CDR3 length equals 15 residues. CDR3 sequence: CATSRDIQGRETQYF. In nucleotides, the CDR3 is TGTGCCACCAGCAGAGATATTCAGGGTCGGGAGACCCAGTACTTC. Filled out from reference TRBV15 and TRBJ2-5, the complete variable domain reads DAMVIQNPRYQVTQFGKPVTLSCSQTLNHNVMYWYQQKSSQAPKLLFHYYDKDFNNEADTPDNFQSRRPNTSFCFLDIRSPGLGDTAMYLCATSRDIQGRETQYFGPGTRLLVL.

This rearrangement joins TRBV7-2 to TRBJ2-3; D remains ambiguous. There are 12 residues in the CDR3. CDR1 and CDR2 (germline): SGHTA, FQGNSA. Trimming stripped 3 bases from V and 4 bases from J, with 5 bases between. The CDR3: CASSFRSDTQYF. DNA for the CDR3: TGTGCCAGCAGCTTTCGGTCAGATACGCAGTATTTT. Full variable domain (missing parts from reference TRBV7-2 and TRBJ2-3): GAGVSQSPSNKVTEKGKDVELRCDPISGHTALYWYRQSLGQGLEFLIYFQGNSAPDKSGLPSDRFSAERTGGSVSTLTIQRTQQEDSAVYLCASSFRSDTQYFGPGTRLTVL.

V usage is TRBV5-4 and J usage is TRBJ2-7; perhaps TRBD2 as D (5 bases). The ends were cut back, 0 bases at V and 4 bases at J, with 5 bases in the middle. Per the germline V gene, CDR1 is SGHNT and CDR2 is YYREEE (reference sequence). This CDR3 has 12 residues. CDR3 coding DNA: TGTGCCAGCAGCTTGGGAGGGTACGAGCAGTACTTC. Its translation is CASSLGGYEQYF.

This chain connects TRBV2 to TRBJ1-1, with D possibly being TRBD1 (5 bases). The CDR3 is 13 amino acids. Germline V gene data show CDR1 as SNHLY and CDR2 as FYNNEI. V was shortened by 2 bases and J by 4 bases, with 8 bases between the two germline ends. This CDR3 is CASSEPGFTEAFF. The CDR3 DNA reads TGTGCCAGCAGTGAACCAGGGTTCACTGAAGCTTTCTTT.

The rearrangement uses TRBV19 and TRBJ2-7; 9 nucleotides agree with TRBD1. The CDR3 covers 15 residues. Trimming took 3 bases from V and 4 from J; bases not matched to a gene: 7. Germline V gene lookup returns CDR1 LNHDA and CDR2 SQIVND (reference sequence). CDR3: CASSISTGGEYEQYF. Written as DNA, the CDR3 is TGTGCCAGTAGTATCTCAACAGGGGGCGAGTACGAGCAGTACTTC.

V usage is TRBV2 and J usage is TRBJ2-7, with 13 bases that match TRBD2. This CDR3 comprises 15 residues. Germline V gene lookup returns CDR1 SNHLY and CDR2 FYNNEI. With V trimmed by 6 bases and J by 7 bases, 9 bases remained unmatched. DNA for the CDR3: TGTGCCAGCAGGGGCGGGACTAGCGGGAAGGGTGAGCAGTACTTC. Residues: CASRGGTSGKGEQYF.

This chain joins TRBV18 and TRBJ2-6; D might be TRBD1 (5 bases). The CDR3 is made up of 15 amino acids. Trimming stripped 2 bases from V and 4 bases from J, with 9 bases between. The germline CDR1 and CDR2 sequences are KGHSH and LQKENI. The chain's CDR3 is CASSPRGAGANVLTF. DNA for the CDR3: TGTGCCAGCTCACCAAGGGGCGCGGGGGCCAACGTCCTGACTTTC. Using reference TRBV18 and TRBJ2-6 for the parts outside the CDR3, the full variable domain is NAGVMQNPRHLVRRRGQEARLRCSPMKGHSHVYWYRQLPEEGLKFMVYLQKENIIDESGMPKERFSAEFPKEGPSILRIQQVVRGDSAAYFCASSPRGAGANVLTFGAGSRLTVL.

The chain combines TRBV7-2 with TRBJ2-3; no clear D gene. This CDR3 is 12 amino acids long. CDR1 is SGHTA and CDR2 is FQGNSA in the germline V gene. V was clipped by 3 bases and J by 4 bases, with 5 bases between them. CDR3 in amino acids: CASSFVSDTQYF. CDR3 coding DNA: TGTGCCAGCAGCTTTGTATCAGATACGCAGTATTTT. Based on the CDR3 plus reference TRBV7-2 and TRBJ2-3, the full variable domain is GAGVSQSPSNKVTEKGKDVELRCDPISGHTALYWYRQSLGQGLEFLIYFQGNSAPDKSGLPSDRFSAERTGGSVSTLTIQRTQQEDSAVYLCASSFVSDTQYFGPGTRLTVL.